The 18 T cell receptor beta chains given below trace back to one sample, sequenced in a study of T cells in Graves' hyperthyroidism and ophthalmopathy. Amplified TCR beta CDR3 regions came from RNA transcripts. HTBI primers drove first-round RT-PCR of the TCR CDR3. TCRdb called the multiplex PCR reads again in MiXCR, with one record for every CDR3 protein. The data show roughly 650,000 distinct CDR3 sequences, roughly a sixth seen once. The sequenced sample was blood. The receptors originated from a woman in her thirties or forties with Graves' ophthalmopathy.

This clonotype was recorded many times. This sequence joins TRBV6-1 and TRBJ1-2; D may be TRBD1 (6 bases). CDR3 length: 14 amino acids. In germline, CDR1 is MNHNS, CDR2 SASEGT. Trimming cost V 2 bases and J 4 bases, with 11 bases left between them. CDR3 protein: CASSEFMDSYGYTF. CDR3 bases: TGTGCCAGCAGTGAATTTATGGACAGCTATGGCTACACCTTC.

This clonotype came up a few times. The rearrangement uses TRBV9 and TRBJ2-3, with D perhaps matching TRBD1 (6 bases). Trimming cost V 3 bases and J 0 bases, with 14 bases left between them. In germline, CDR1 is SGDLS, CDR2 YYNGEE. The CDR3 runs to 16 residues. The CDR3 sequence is CASSGTGTPSTDTQYF. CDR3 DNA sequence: TGTGCCAGCAGCGGCACCGGGACACCGAGCACAGATACGCAGTATTTT.

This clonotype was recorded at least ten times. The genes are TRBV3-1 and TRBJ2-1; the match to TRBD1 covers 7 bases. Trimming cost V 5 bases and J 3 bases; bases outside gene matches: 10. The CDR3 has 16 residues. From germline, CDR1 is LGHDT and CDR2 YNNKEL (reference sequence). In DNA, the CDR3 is TGTGCCAGCAGCTCTCAAGCAGGGGGATTCTACAATGAGCAGTTCTTC. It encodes CASSSQAGGFYNEQFF.

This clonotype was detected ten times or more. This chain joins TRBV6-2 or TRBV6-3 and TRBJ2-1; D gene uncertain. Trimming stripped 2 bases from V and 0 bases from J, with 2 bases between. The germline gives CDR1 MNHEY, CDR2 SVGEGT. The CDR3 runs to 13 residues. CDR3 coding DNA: TGTGCCAGCAGTTACAGCTCCTACAATGAGCAGTTCTTC. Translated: CASSYSSYNEQFF.

DNA of the CDR3: TGTGCCAGCAGCGCCGGGGCTAGCGGGAGGAATGAGCAGTTCTTC. Protein sequence: CASSAGASGRNEQFF. The V and J genes are TRBV7-9 and TRBJ2-1, with 11 bases fitting TRBD2. The trim removed 5 bases at V and 7 bases at J, leaving 7 bases unmatched. CDR3 length: 15 amino acids. CDR1 SEHNR and CDR2 FQNEAQ come from the germline V gene (reference sequence).

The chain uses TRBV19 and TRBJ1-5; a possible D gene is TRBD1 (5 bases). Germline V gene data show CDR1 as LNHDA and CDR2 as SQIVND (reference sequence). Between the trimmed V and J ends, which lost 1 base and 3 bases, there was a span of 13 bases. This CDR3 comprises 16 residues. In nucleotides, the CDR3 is TGTGCCAGTAGTATAGCTGACAGCGCCTTCAATCAGCCCCAGCATTTT. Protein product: CASSIADSAFNQPQHF.

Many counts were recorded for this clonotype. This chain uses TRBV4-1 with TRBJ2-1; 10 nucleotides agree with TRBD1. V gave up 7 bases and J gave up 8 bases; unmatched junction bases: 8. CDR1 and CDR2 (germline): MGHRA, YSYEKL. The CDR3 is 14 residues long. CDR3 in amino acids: CASTSGTGVHEQFF. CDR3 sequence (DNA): TGCGCCAGCACGTCCGGGACAGGGGTCCATGAGCAGTTCTTC.

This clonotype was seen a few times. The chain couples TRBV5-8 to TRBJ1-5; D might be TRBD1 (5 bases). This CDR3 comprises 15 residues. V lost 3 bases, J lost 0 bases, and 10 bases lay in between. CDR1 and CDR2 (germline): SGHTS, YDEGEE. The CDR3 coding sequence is TGTGCCAGCAGCTCCGGGACGGTTAGCAATCAGCCCCAGCATTTT. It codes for CASSSGTVSNQPQHF. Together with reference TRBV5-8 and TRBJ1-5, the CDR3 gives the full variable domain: EAGVTQSPTHLIKTRGQQATLRCSPISGHTSVYWYQQALGLGLQFLLWYDEGEERNRGNFPPRFSGRQFPNYSSELNVNALELEDSALYLCASSSGTVSNQPQHFGDGTRLSIL.

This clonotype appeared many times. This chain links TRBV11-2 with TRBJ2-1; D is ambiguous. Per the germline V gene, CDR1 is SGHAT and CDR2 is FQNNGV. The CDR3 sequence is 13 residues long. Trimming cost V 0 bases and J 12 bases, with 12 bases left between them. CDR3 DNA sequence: TGTGCCAGCAGCTTAGATTCCCCTCTCGTGCAGTTCTTC. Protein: CASSLDSPLVQFF.

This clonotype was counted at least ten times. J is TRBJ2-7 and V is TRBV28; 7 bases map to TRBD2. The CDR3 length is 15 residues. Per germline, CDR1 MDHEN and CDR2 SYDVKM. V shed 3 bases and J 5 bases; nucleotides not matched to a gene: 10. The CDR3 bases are TGTGCCAGCAGTTTGTTCACAGCGGGACGCAACGAGCAGTACTTC. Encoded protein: CASSLFTAGRNEQYF.

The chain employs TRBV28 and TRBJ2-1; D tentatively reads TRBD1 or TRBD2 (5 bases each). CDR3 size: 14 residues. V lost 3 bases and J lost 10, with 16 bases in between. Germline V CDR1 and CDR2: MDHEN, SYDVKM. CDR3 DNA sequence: TGTGCCAGCAGTTTTCGCGGCAGGGAGCACGAGCAGTTCTTC. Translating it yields CASSFRGREHEQFF.

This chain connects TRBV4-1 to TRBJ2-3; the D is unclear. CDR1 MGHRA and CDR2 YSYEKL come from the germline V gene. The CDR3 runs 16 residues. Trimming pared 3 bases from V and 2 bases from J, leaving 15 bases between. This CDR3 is CASSQVRGWDTDTQYF. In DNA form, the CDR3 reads TGCGCCAGCAGCCAGGTTCGCGGTTGGGACACAGATACGCAGTATTTT.

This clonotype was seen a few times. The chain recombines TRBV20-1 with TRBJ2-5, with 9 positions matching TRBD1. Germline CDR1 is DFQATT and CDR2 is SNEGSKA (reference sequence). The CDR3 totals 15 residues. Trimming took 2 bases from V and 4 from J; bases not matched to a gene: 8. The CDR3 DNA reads TGCAGTGCTAGAAGAACCGGGACAGGGCTAGAGACCCAGTACTTC. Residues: CSARRTGTGLETQYF.

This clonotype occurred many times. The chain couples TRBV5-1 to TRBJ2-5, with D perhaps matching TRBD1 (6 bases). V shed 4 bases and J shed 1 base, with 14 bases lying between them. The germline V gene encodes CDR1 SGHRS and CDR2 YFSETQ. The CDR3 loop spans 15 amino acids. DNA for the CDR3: TGCGCCAGCAGCACACCGGTGACAGGCCAAGAGACCCAGTACTTC. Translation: CASSTPVTGQETQYF.

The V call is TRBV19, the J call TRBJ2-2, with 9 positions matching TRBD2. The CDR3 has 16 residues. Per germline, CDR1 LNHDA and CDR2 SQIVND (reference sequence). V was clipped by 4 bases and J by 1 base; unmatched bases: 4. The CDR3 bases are TGTGCCAGTAGTAACGGACTAGCGTTGAACACCGGGGAGCTGTTTTTT. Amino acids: CASSNGLALNTGELFF.

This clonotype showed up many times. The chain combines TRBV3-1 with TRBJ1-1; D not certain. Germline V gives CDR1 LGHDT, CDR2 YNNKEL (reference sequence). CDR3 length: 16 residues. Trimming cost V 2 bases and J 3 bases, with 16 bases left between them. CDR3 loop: CASSQRARIVDTEAFF. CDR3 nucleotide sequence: TGTGCCAGCAGCCAACGGGCCCGTATTGTGGACACTGAAGCTTTCTTT.

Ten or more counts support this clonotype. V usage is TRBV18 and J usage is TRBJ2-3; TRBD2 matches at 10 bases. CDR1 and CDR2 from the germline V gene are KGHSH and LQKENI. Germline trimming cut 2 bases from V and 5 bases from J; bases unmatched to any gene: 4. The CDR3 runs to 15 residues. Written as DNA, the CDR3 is TGTGCCAGCTCACCAACTAGCGGGAAGGGAGATACGCAGTATTTT. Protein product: CASSPTSGKGDTQYF.

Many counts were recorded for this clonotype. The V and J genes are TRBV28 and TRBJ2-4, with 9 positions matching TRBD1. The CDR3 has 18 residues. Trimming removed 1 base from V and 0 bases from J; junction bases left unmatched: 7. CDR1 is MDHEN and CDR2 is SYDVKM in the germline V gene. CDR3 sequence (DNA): TGTGCCAGCAGTTTATACGGGACAGGGACTTTAGCCAAAAACATTCAGTACTTC. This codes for CASSLYGTGTLAKNIQYF.